One and the same sample provided the 15 T cell receptor beta chains below, sequenced in a study of blood T cell repertoires in COVID-19. TCRdb's copy holds only in-frame clones and misses some; the assay was immunoSEQ multiplex PCR. Altogether roughly 350,000 clones are present, more than 75% being singletons, with the ten largest covering 8.5% to 12%. Sequencing input: peripheral blood. The receptors come from a woman aged 25 to 39 with COVID-19, enrolled during active disease.

The rearrangement links TRBV14 to TRBJ2-7; 8 nucleotides line up with TRBD2. Germline values: CDR1 SGHDN, CDR2 FVKESK. This CDR3 contains 15 residues. V shed 1 base, J shed 3 bases, and the junction held 5 bases outside the gene matches. CDR3: CASSQVTSELYEQYF. CDR3 nucleotide sequence: TGTGCCAGCAGCCAAGTGACTAGCGAACTCTACGAGCAGTACTTC. Variable domain in full (rest from reference TRBV14 and TRBJ2-7): EAGVTQFPSHSVIEKGQTVTLRCDPISGHDNLYWYRRVMGKEIKFLLHFVKESKQDESGMPNNRFLAERTGGTYSTLKVQPAELEDSGVYFCASSQVTSELYEQYFGPGTRLTVT.

The chain couples TRBV4-2 to TRBJ2-7, with 7 bases fitting TRBD1. Germline loops: CDR1 LGHNA, CDR2 YNFKEQ. CDR3 length equals 14 residues. V was clipped by 4 bases and J by 7 bases; unmatched bases: 10. The CDR3 coding sequence is TGTGCCAGCAGCCGCGACAGGGCTTCATTGGAGCAGTACTTC. This translates into CASSRDRASLEQYF.

The chain couples TRBV23-1 to TRBJ2-2; 7 bases are a match to TRBD2. TRBV23-1 is noted as an ORF with a role that remains uncertain. The V segment lost 2 bases and the J segment 3 bases; nucleotides outside the gene matches: 3. The length of the CDR3 is 15 residues. CDR3 residues: CASSQDGRYTGELFF. The CDR3, as DNA: TGCGCCAGCAGTCAAGACGGGAGGTACACCGGGGAGCTGTTTTTT.

The chain carries TRBV19 and TRBJ1-1; 8 positions match TRBD1. Germline V CDR1 and CDR2: LNHDA, SQIVND (reference sequence). This CDR3 is 14 amino acids long. The V segment lost 6 bases and the J segment 3 bases; nucleotides outside the gene matches: 6. CDR3 in amino acids: CASRQTGVDTEAFF. CDR3 sequence (DNA): TGTGCCAGTAGGCAGACAGGGGTTGACACTGAAGCTTTCTTT.

The chain is built from TRBV2 and TRBJ2-1; 10 nucleotides agree with TRBD2. The germline V gene has CDR1 SNHLY and CDR2 FYNNEI. With V trimmed by 4 bases and J by 3 bases, 3 bases remained unmatched. The CDR3 is 15 amino acids. The CDR3 region is CASSGLAGDYNEQFF. CDR3 DNA: TGTGCCAGCAGTGGGCTAGCGGGAGACTACAATGAGCAGTTCTTC.

The chain couples TRBV5-1 to TRBJ1-6, with 9 bases fitting TRBD1. The CDR3 runs 15 residues. Per the germline V gene, CDR1 is SGHRS and CDR2 is YFSETQ. Losses at the gene ends were 2 bases for V and 10 bases for J; bases not matched to a gene: 7. The CDR3 bases are TGCGCCAGCAGCTTTCGGACAGGGGCGAGCTCACCCCTCCACTTT. Translation: CASSFRTGASSPLHF. Full variable domain (rest looked up from reference TRBV5-1 and TRBJ1-6): KAGVTQTPRYLIKTRGQQVTLSCSPISGHRSVSWYQQTPGQGLQFLFEYFSETQRNKGNFPGRFSGRQFSNSRSEMNVSTLELGDSALYLCASSFRTGASSPLHFGNGTRLTVT.

This chain connects TRBV5-6 to TRBJ2-3, with 9 positions matching TRBD2. Germline trimming cut 2 bases from V and 1 base from J; bases unmatched to any gene: 2. CDR1 SGHDT and CDR2 YYEEEE come from the germline V gene. The CDR3 is made up of 15 amino acids. The CDR3 DNA sequence: TGTGCCAGCAGCTTCGGCGGGAGGGGCACAGATACGCAGTATTTT. Residues: CASSFGGRGTDTQYF.

The chain carries TRBV5-6 and TRBJ2-3; D remains ambiguous. Per the germline V gene, CDR1 is SGHDT and CDR2 is YYEEEE. This CDR3 has 12 amino acids. The V gene lost 2 bases and the J gene lost 4 bases, with 5 bases spanning the gap. The CDR3 coding sequence is TGTGCCAGCAGCTTTCGTCCAGATACGCAGTATTTT. It specifies CASSFRPDTQYF.

V gene TRBV5-1 combines with J gene TRBJ2-2, with D perhaps TRBD2 (5 bases). The germline gives CDR1 SGHRS, CDR2 YFSETQ. The CDR3 consists of 16 residues. V was cut by 4 bases and J by 1 base, with 14 bases left in between. Written as DNA, the CDR3 is TGCGCCAGCAGCGAGGGCGTGGCCCTGAACACCGGGGAGCTGTTTTTT. This gives the protein CASSEGVALNTGELFF.

The chain employs TRBV6-6 and TRBJ1-4; 7 nucleotides match TRBD1. The trim removed 7 bases at V and 4 bases at J, leaving 3 bases unmatched. Germline V gene data show CDR1 as MNHNY and CDR2 as SVGAGI (reference sequence). This CDR3 spans 13 amino acids. CDR3 bases: TGTGCCAGCAAAAACAGGGGTAATGAAAAACTGTTTTTT. This sequence encodes CASKNRGNEKLFF.

This CDR3 reads CASRKGTGKEKLFF. The CDR3 DNA is TGTGCCAGCAGAAAAGGGACAGGGAAGGAAAAACTGTTTTTT. The chain carries TRBV6-5 and TRBJ1-4, with 9 bases fitting TRBD1. The CDR3 covers 14 residues. The V and J ends lost 6 bases and 8 bases, in that order; junction bases with no gene match: 7. In germline, CDR1 is MNHEY, CDR2 SVGAGI.

This clone is a singleton in its sample. The chain links TRBV6-5 to TRBJ2-2; 8 nucleotides match TRBD2. Germline V gene lookup returns CDR1 MNHEY and CDR2 SVGAGI. CDR3 size: 15 residues. With V trimmed by 2 bases and J by 7 bases, 6 bases remained unmatched. CDR3: CASSYSSGSYGELFF. CDR3 DNA sequence: TGTGCCAGCAGTTACAGCAGCGGGAGTTACGGGGAGCTGTTTTTT.

V gene TRBV21-1 combines with J gene TRBJ1-1; TRBD1 is the table's D call, not checked against the DNA. TRBV21-1 is a recognized pseudogene. The CDR3 sequence is 16 residues long. In DNA form, the CDR3 reads TGTGCCAGCAGCAAAGCTCAGAAACAGGGGAACACTGAAGCTTTCTTT. As protein: CASSKAQKQGNTEAFF.

Concerning this clone: The sample holds other DNA sequences that translate to the same CDR3. The chain links TRBV2 to TRBJ1-2; 7 positions agree with TRBD1. J was trimmed by 2 bases and V by 6 bases; bases with no gene match: 3. The CDR3 spans 13 residues. Germline values: CDR1 SNHLY, CDR2 FYNNEI. CDR3 region: CASRPTGNYGYTF. In nucleotides, the CDR3 is TGTGCCAGCAGACCGACAGGGAACTATGGCTACACCTTC.

The genes are TRBV19 and TRBJ2-7; a weak D match, TRBD1 (6 bases). The V gene's germline CDR1 is LNHDA and CDR2 SQIVND (reference sequence). Trimming left V 4 bases short and J 9 bases short, with 22 bases between. CDR3 size: 15 residues. The CDR3 sequence: CASSTRPGHPAGQYF. The DNA of the CDR3 is TGTGCCAGTAGTACCCGGCCGGGACACCCCGCTGGGCAGTACTTC.